Below are 10 T cell receptor beta chains sequenced from a single sample in a study of CXCR3-negative and CXCR3-positive naive CD8 T cells. Carrying UMI labels, the TRB cDNA libraries were prepared through 5' RACE. Reprocessing the 5' RACE reads, TCRdb reports a single entry for every CDR3 protein and omits DNA. The sample totals approximately 5,800 distinct CDR3 sequences. Specimen: naive CXCR3- CD8+ T cells from blood. Subset indicated: CD45RO-CCR7+CD27+CD95- naive CD8+ T cells lacking CXCR3 (TNR3-). These receptors originate from a human donor in good health. Some clones in this sample may be carry-over from other donors' samples.

The V call is TRBV29-1, the J call TRBJ1-2. CDR3 size: 12 residues. Germline V gives CDR1 SQVTM, CDR2 ANQGSEA. The CDR3 sequence is CSVEQDLYGYTF.

This clonotype is labeled medium-sized based on frequency. CDR3 amino acids: CSGQDGNTEAFF. V and J are TRBV20-1 and TRBJ1-1. Germline V lookup: CDR1 DFQATT, CDR2 SNEGSKA (reference sequence). The CDR3 is made up of 12 amino acids.

This chain connects TRBV15 to TRBJ2-3; the D call from TCRdb, TRBD1, cannot be confirmed without DNA. The length of the CDR3 is 15 residues. Germline assignment: CDR1 LNHNV and CDR2 YYDKDF (reference sequence). The CDR3 reads CATSRDLGAGDTQYF. The whole variable domain, remainder taken from reference TRBV15 and TRBJ2-3, is DAMVIQNPRYQVTQFGKPVTLSCSQTLNHNVMYWYQQKSSQAPKLLFHYYDKDFNNEADTPDNFQSRRPNTSFCFLDIRSPGLGDTAMYLCATSRDLGAGDTQYFGPGTRLTVL.

Judged by frequency, this clonotype is medium-sized. The rearrangement links TRBV11-3 to TRBJ2-1. This CDR3 region has 12 residues. Per germline, CDR1 SGHNT and CDR2 YENEEA. CDR3 sequence: CASSFSYNEQFF.

According to its frequency, this clonotype is medium-sized (0.01 to 0.1%). This chain connects TRBV7-2 to TRBJ2-3. This CDR3 has 16 residues. The germline CDR1 and CDR2 sequences are SGHTA and FQGNSA. Here the CDR3 reads CASSQGLAVSTDTQYF.

This clonotype is classed as medium-sized (0.01 to 0.1%) by frequency. The chain carries TRBV25-1 and TRBJ1-1. CDR1 is MGHDK and CDR2 is SYGVNS in the germline V gene. The CDR3 runs 13 residues. The CDR3 loop reads CASSEHAADEAFF.

CDR3 sequence reads: CASSEWGREDTGELFF. The chain is built from TRBV10-1 and TRBJ2-2; absent DNA, TCRdb's TRBD1 call cannot be checked. Germline lookup yields CDR1 WNHNN and CDR2 SYGVQD (reference sequence). The length of the CDR3 is 16 residues.

J is TRBJ2-5 and V is TRBV10-3. Germline values: CDR1 ENHRY, CDR2 SYGVKD. CDR3 length equals 15 residues. CDR3: CAISESIDKTKTQYF.

The chain uses TRBV9 and TRBJ1-1; TCRdb proposes TRBD1, but this gene call is untestable without DNA. CDR3 length: 14 residues. The germline gives CDR1 SGDLS, CDR2 YYNGEE. The CDR3 protein is CASSRTGGNTEAFF.

The chain carries TRBV4-3 and TRBJ2-4. The CDR3 totals 13 residues. In germline, CDR1 is LGHNA, CDR2 YSLEER. The CDR3 region is CASSQDWQNIQYF.